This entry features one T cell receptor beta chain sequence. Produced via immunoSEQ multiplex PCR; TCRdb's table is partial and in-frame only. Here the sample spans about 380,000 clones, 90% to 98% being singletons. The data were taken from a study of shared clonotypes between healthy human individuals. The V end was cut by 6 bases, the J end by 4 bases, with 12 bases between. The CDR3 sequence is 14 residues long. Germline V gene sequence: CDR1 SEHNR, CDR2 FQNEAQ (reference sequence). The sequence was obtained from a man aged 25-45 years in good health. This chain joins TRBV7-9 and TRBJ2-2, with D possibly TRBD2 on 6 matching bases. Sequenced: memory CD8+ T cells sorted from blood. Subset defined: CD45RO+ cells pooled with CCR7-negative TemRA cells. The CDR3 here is CASRFVGGTGELFF. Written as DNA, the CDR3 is TGTGCCAGCAGGTTCGTCGGGGGCACCGGGGAGCTGTTTTTT.